These 32 T cell receptor beta chains came from one sample sequenced in a study of shared clonotypes between healthy human individuals. Generated by immunoSEQ multiplex PCR, the TCRdb table keeps only in-frame clones and is missing some. The table lists over 100,000 clones, 68% of them singletons. Sequencing used memory CD8+ T cells sorted from blood. Subset described: CD45RO+ cells pooled with CCR7-negative TemRA cells. Receptors originate from a woman in her 30s in good health.

This clone has only one observation. The rearrangement joins TRBV7-9 to TRBJ1-4; D remains ambiguous. Trimming removed 1 base at V and 4 bases at J, with 13 bases between. The CDR3 extends over 16 amino acids. Per the germline V gene, CDR1 is SEHNR and CDR2 is FQNEAQ (reference sequence). Here the CDR3 reads CASSLGSRHVNEKLFF. DNA for the CDR3: TGTGCCAGCAGCTTAGGGTCCCGGCATGTTAATGAAAAACTGTTTTTT.

This clone was seen only a few times. V usage is TRBV7-8 and J usage is TRBJ2-7; 8 positions agree with TRBD1. Germline CDR1 reads SGHVS; CDR2 reads FQNEAQ. CDR3 length equals 15 residues. The junction had 8 bases not matched to a gene; V was cut back by 6 bases and J by 1 base. The CDR3, as DNA: TGTGCCAGCAGTTACGGACAGGGTCCATCCTACGAGCAGTACTTC. As protein: CASSYGQGPSYEQYF.

In this sample, this clone turned up many times. The V gene is TRBV25-1, the J gene TRBJ2-3, with no clear D. This CDR3 is built from 12 residues. Trimming took 2 bases from V and 4 from J, leaving 4 bases between them. Germline values: CDR1 MGHDK, CDR2 SYGVNS. The CDR3 reads CASSEEADTQYF. For the CDR3, the DNA is TGTGCCAGCAGTGAAGAAGCAGATACGCAGTATTTT.

This clone was seen a handful of times. V gene TRBV25-1 combines with J gene TRBJ1-3; no clear D gene. The CDR3 loop spans 11 amino acids. V was pared by 8 bases and J by 6 bases, with 8 bases between. Germline loops: CDR1 MGHDK, CDR2 SYGVNS. The CDR3 bases are TGTGCCAGCGGAGTTGAAAACACCATATATTTT. Amino acid sequence: CASGVENTIYF.

This clone turned up a few times. The gene calls are TRBV9 and TRBJ1-4; D gene uncertain. V was shortened by 6 bases and J by 0 bases, with 6 bases between the two germline ends. Germline V gene lookup returns CDR1 SGDLS and CDR2 YYNGEE. This CDR3 is 13 amino acids long. In nucleotides, the CDR3 is TGTGCCAGCATCAATGCAACTAATGAAAAACTGTTTTTT. Its translation is CASINATNEKLFF. Filled out from reference TRBV9 and TRBJ1-4, the complete variable domain reads DSGVTQTPKHLITATGQRVTLRCSPRSGDLSVYWYQQSLDQGLQFLIQYYNGEERAKGNILERFSAQQFPDLHSELNLSSLELGDSALYFCASINATNEKLFFGSGTQLSVL.

The genes are TRBV7-9 and TRBJ2-2; the match to TRBD1 covers 9 bases. Germline lookup yields CDR1 SEHNR and CDR2 FQNEAQ (reference sequence). The length of the CDR3 is 16 residues. J gave up 6 bases and V 7 bases, and 12 bases lay outside the gene matches. CDR3 protein: CASTEGYRGRAGELFF. The CDR3 DNA follows: TGTGCCAGCACCGAAGGGTACAGGGGGCGGGCCGGGGAGCTGTTTTTT.

In this sample, this clone turned up a few times. V usage is TRBV9 and J usage is TRBJ2-7, with TRBD1 matching over 11 bases. Germline V lookup: CDR1 SGDLS, CDR2 YYNGEE. The J segment lost 1 base and the V segment lost 0 bases, leaving 6 bases of the junction unmatched. CDR3 length: 17 residues. The CDR3, as DNA: TGTGCCAGCAGCGTAGGGGCCGGGACAGGGGGATCCTACGAGCAGTACTTC. Protein sequence: CASSVGAGTGGSYEQYF.

This clone was found a few times. The V call is TRBV4-2, the J call TRBJ2-7, with TRBD2 matching 7 bases. The CDR3 length is 15 residues. V lost 0 bases, J lost 1 base, and 3 bases stayed unmatched. CDR1 is LGHNA and CDR2 is YNFKEQ in the germline V gene. Here the CDR3 DNA reads TGTGCCAGCAGCCAAGATAGGGGAGGGTCCTACGAGCAGTACTTC. Amino acid sequence: CASSQDRGGSYEQYF.

This chain uses TRBV6-1 with TRBJ1-2; D possibly corresponds to TRBD1 (5 bases). V lost 2 bases, J lost 4 bases, and 14 bases lay in between. Looked up from germline, CDR1 is MNHNS and CDR2 is SASEGT. There are 15 residues in the CDR3. The CDR3 nucleotides are TGTGCCAGCAGTGAATGGGCCGGGGCCGGCTATGGCTACACCTTC. This sequence encodes CASSEWAGAGYGYTF.

The chain couples TRBV6-1 to TRBJ2-2; weak D call: TRBD1 (5 bases). Germline V gene sequence: CDR1 MNHNS, CDR2 SASEGT. V gave up 4 bases and J gave up 3 bases, with 9 bases separating them. CDR3 length equals 14 residues. The CDR3 DNA follows: TGTGCCAGCAGTGCGGTAGGGGACACCGGGGAGCTGTTTTTT. Translated: CASSAVGDTGELFF.

The chain has TRBV28 and TRBJ1-5; the match to TRBD1 covers 12 bases. CDR1 is MDHEN, CDR2 SYDVKM, per germline. V trimming: 6 bases; J trimming: 7 bases; junction bases outside the gene matches: 7. CDR3 length: 15 residues. The CDR3 region has the DNA TGTGCCAGCAGGGCTGGGACAGGGGGCAGGCAGCCCCAGCATTTT. It yields the protein CASRAGTGGRQPQHF.

The J gene is TRBJ2-3, the V gene TRBV7-9; 7 bases fit TRBD2. From germline, CDR1 is SEHNR and CDR2 FQNEAQ (reference sequence). There are 15 residues in the CDR3. With 5 bases clipped from V and 5 bases from J, the junction kept 10 bases outside the gene matches. The CDR3: CASSQGREREDTQYF. The CDR3 DNA sequence: TGTGCCAGCAGCCAAGGGCGGGAGCGGGAAGATACGCAGTATTTT.

The chain combines TRBV4-1 with TRBJ2-7, with a tentative D call TRBD1 (6 bases). The CDR3 sequence is 14 residues long. Germline CDR1 MGHRA, CDR2 YSYEKL. With 0 bases removed from V and 0 bases from J, the gap between germline ends came to 6 bases. The DNA of the CDR3 is TGCGCCAGCAGCCAAGAAGGGGGCTCCTACGAGCAGTACTTC. Protein product: CASSQEGGSYEQYF.

The V call is TRBV5-4, the J call TRBJ2-7; a weak D match, TRBD1 (6 bases). Trimming left V 3 bases short and J 0 bases short, with 13 bases between. CDR1 and CDR2 (germline): SGHNT, YYREEE (reference sequence). The CDR3 totals 15 residues. CDR3 protein: CASSSVGASSYEQYF. CDR3 nucleotides: TGTGCCAGCAGCTCAGTGGGGGCTAGCTCCTACGAGCAGTACTTC.

This clone was found once. A much larger clone differs by one base, so this may be a read error. The chain joins TRBV11-1 to TRBJ2-1; tentatively, D is TRBD1 (5 bases). CDR1 is SGHAT, CDR2 FQDESV, per germline (reference sequence). The CDR3 length is 11 residues. The V and J ends lost 4 bases and 10 bases respectively, with 8 bases between them. CDR3 in amino acids: CASSSGIEQFF. CDR3 sequence (DNA): TGTGCCAGCAGCTCAGGGATCGAGCAGTTCTTC. Combining the CDR3 with reference TRBV11-1 and TRBJ2-1 gives the whole variable domain EAEVAQSPRYKITEKSQAVAFWCDPISGHATLYWYRQILGQGPELLVQFQDESVVDDSQLPKDRFSAERLKGVDSTLKIQPAELGDSAMYLCASSSGIEQFFGPGTRLTVL.

This clone was seen only a few times. V usage is TRBV27 and J usage is TRBJ2-7; D gene ambiguous. Germline CDR1 reads MNHEY; CDR2 reads SMNVEV (reference sequence). This CDR3 is built from 14 residues. V lost 6 bases, J lost 0 bases, and 12 bases lay in between. CDR3 in DNA: TGTGCCAGCAGGAGGCTGACGGGCTCCTACGAGCAGTACTTC. Its protein product is CASRRLTGSYEQYF.

The chain is built from TRBV5-1 and TRBJ2-7; the D gene is possibly TRBD1 (5 bases). This CDR3 is 16 amino acids long. The germline V and J ends were trimmed by 4 bases and 3 bases, with 20 bases remaining between them. Germline CDR1 SGHRS, CDR2 YFSETQ. CDR3 sequence: CASSPRFRGWNYEQYF. CDR3 nucleotide sequence: TGCGCCAGCAGCCCGCGGTTTAGGGGATGGAACTACGAGCAGTACTTC. Complete variable domain (other parts from reference TRBV5-1 and TRBJ2-7): KAGVTQTPRYLIKTRGQQVTLSCSPISGHRSVSWYQQTPGQGLQFLFEYFSETQRNKGNFPGRFSGRQFSNSRSEMNVSTLELGDSALYLCASSPRFRGWNYEQYFGPGTRLTVT.

The rearrangement uses TRBV19 and TRBJ1-1; 7 nucleotides line up with TRBD1. The CDR3 is made up of 14 amino acids. J lost 6 bases, V lost 1 base, and 5 bases had no gene match. CDR1 is LNHDA and CDR2 is SQIVND in the germline V gene (reference sequence). CDR3 sequence: CASSIGQGFPEAFF. CDR3 nucleotides: TGTGCCAGTAGTATAGGACAGGGTTTCCCTGAAGCTTTCTTT.

In its sample, this clone was seen a few times. In DNA, the CDR3 is TGTGCCAGTCTAGGGCTTGGGGCCAACGTCCTGACTTTC. Its translation: CASLGLGANVLTF. The chain couples TRBV19 to TRBJ2-6; D is unclear. The CDR3 contains 13 residues. CDR1 is LNHDA and CDR2 is SQIVND in the germline V gene (reference sequence). V lost 8 bases and J 3 bases, leaving 8 bases between the germline ends. The entire variable domain, with the rest obtained from reference TRBV19 and TRBJ2-6, is as follows: DGGITQSPKYLFRKEGQNVTLSCEQNLNHDAMYWYRQDPGQGLRLIYYSQIVNDFQKGDIAEGYSVSREKKESFPLTVTSAQKNPTAFYLCASLGLGANVLTFGAGSRLTVL.

The V gene is TRBV4-1, the J gene TRBJ1-4; no clear D gene. The CDR3 length is 14 residues. Germline lookup yields CDR1 MGHRA and CDR2 YSYEKL. V lost 1 base and J 8 bases, leaving 11 bases between the germline ends. CDR3 in DNA: TGCGCCAGCAGCCAAGGACACCTGCGGGAAAAACTGTTTTTT. It encodes CASSQGHLREKLFF.

The sample holds many counts of this clone. This rearrangement joins TRBV23-1 to TRBJ1-3; D not certain. TRBV23-1 is an open reading frame, and its role is uncertain. Deletions cut 8 bases from V and 4 bases from J, with 15 bases between. The CDR3 loop spans 14 amino acids. The CDR3 is CASRIHNGGNTIYF. As DNA, the CDR3 is TGCGCCAGCCGGATCCATAACGGAGGAAACACCATATATTTT.

The rearrangement uses TRBV25-1 and TRBJ2-1, with D maybe TRBD2 (6 bases). Germline values: CDR1 MGHDK, CDR2 SYGVNS. V was shortened by 3 bases and J by 9 bases, with 12 bases between the two germline ends. The CDR3 length is 13 residues. CDR3 loop: CASSEGGPGEQFF. Here the CDR3 DNA reads TGTGCCAGCAGTGAGGGAGGTCCGGGTGAGCAGTTCTTC.

This clone has at least ten counts. J is TRBJ1-1 and V is TRBV6-1, with 7 bases identical to TRBD1. J was trimmed by 7 bases and V by 9 bases; bases with no gene match: 14. This CDR3 spans 14 amino acids. Germline lookup yields CDR1 MNHNS and CDR2 SASEGT. CDR3 sequence (DNA): TGTGCCAGTTCACCGGGGACAGAGGCCTATGAAGCTTTCTTT. It specifies CASSPGTEAYEAFF.

The chain employs TRBV9 and TRBJ2-2, with no clear D. V shed 0 bases and J shed 8 bases, with 8 bases lying between them. Germline CDR1 reads SGDLS; CDR2 reads YYNGEE. CDR3 length equals 13 residues. The CDR3 region has the DNA TGTGCCAGCAGCGTAGGGCCCTCTGGGGAGCTGTTTTTT. Translating gives CASSVGPSGELFF. Complete variable domain (other parts from reference TRBV9 and TRBJ2-2): DSGVTQTPKHLITATGQRVTLRCSPRSGDLSVYWYQQSLDQGLQFLIQYYNGEERAKGNILERFSAQQFPDLHSELNLSSLELGDSALYFCASSVGPSGELFFGEGSRLTVL.

The V call is TRBV4-1, the J call TRBJ1-3; TRBD1 agrees at 7 bases. Germline V lookup: CDR1 MGHRA, CDR2 YSYEKL. The J segment lost 9 bases and the V segment lost 5 bases, leaving 13 bases of the junction unmatched. CDR3 size: 15 residues. The CDR3 spells CASSERQGVLSTIYF. The CDR3 DNA reads TGCGCCAGCAGCGAACGACAGGGTGTTTTGTCCACCATATATTTT.

This clone was seen a few times. CDR3 sequence (DNA): TGTGCCAGCAGTCCTTACCGGGGGAGCAATCAGCCCCAGCATTTT. Protein sequence: CASSPYRGSNQPQHF. The chain is built from TRBV28 and TRBJ1-5, with D possibly TRBD1 on 5 matching bases. Trimming cost V 5 bases and J 1 base, with 12 bases left between them. Germline V gene data show CDR1 as MDHEN and CDR2 as SYDVKM. The CDR3 spans 15 residues. Filled out from reference TRBV28 and TRBJ1-5, the complete variable domain reads DVKVTQSSRYLVKRTGEKVFLECVQDMDHENMFWYRQDPGLGLRLIYFSYDVKMKEKGDIPEGYSVSREKKERFSLILESASTNQTSMYLCASSPYRGSNQPQHFGDGTRLSIL.

J is TRBJ2-5 and V is TRBV6-1; D is unresolved. This CDR3 is built from 16 residues. The germline CDR1 and CDR2 sequences are MNHNS and SASEGT. V shed 1 base and J shed 2 bases, with 14 bases lying between them. The DNA of the CDR3 is TGTGCCAGCAGTGAAGGGAATAGCAAGGGACAAGAGACCCAGTACTTC. This codes for CASSEGNSKGQETQYF.

The chain carries TRBV11-2 and TRBJ2-5; 11 bases are shared with TRBD1. After removal of 0 bases from V and 5 bases from J, the junction contained 11 bases not matched to a gene. This CDR3 comprises 18 residues. Germline loops: CDR1 SGHAT, CDR2 FQNNGV. The CDR3 DNA is TGTGCCAGCAGCTTAGATCCTGGACAGGGGGCGGCTTTTGAGACCCAGTACTTC. Its protein is CASSLDPGQGAAFETQYF. Combining the CDR3 with reference TRBV11-2 and TRBJ2-5 gives the whole variable domain EAGVAQSPRYKIIEKRQSVAFWCNPISGHATLYWYQQILGQGPKLLIQFQNNGVVDDSQLPKDRFSAERLKGVDSTLKIQPAKLEDSAVYLCASSLDPGQGAAFETQYFGPGTRLLVL.

The chain recombines TRBV27 with TRBJ1-1; no reliable D call. Germline CDR1 and CDR2: MNHEY and SMNVEV (reference sequence). The CDR3 covers 15 residues. Between the trimmed V and J ends, which lost 5 bases and 5 bases, there was a span of 18 bases. CDR3 amino acids: CASSPLSQMGTEAFF. CDR3 nucleotides: TGTGCCAGCAGTCCCTTGAGCCAGATGGGGACTGAAGCTTTCTTT.

The chain has TRBV4-2 and TRBJ1-2, with D possibly matching TRBD1 (5 bases). The CDR3 contains 17 residues. The ends were cut back, 0 bases at V and 4 bases at J, with 18 bases in the middle. Germline CDR1 reads LGHNA; CDR2 reads YNFKEQ. CDR3 in amino acids: CASSQDAISTDLYGYTF. The DNA for the CDR3 is TGTGCCAGCAGCCAAGATGCTATATCGACAGATCTCTATGGCTACACCTTC.

For the CDR3, the DNA is TGTGCCAGCAGCTTGGCCCCAGGGCTTTTTCATGGCTACACCTTC. It yields the protein CASSLAPGLFHGYTF. The genes are TRBV5-6 and TRBJ1-2; perhaps TRBD1 as D (5 bases). This CDR3 has 15 residues. Germline CDR1 SGHDT, CDR2 YYEEEE. V was clipped by 0 bases and J by 6 bases, with 15 bases between them. The entire variable domain, with the rest obtained from reference TRBV5-6 and TRBJ1-2, is as follows: DAGVTQSPTHLIKTRGQQVTLRCSPKSGHDTVSWYQQALGQGPQFIFQYYEEEERQRGNFPDRFSGHQFPNYSSELNVNALLLGDSALYLCASSLAPGLFHGYTFGSGTRLTVV.

There are a few counts of this clone. The rearrangement joins TRBV28 to TRBJ2-7, with a weak D call TRBD1 (6 bases). V shed 6 bases and J shed 4 bases, with 19 bases lying between them. The CDR3 extends over 15 amino acids. Germline CDR1 reads MDHEN; CDR2 reads SYDVKM. The CDR3 loop reads CASSAFIHTGYEQYF. The CDR3 bases are TGTGCCAGCAGCGCCTTTATCCACACAGGGTACGAGCAGTACTTC.